A single sample gave rise to the 21 T cell receptor beta chains below, sequenced in a study of shared clonotypes between healthy human individuals. Repertoires were generated with immunoSEQ multiplex PCR, while TCRdb's copy carries only in-frame clones and drops some. The table lists about 800,000 clones, about 96% of them singletons. CD45RO-negative cells were positively selected for CCR7, leaving out terminally differentiated effector memory CD45RA+ cells. Sequenced sample: naive CD8+ T cells sorted from blood. These receptor sequences come from a young man in good health.

The J gene is TRBJ2-5, the V gene TRBV7-9, with D possibly called TRBD1 or TRBD2 (6 bases each). The CDR3 totals 14 residues. V lost 5 bases to trimming and J lost 7 bases, with 17 bases between them. Germline V gives CDR1 SEHNR, CDR2 FQNEAQ (reference sequence). The CDR3 here is CASSLARGEGTQYF. DNA of the CDR3: TGTGCCAGCAGCCTGGCAAGGGGGGAAGGGACCCAGTACTTC.

A remark on this clone: This sample includes further DNA sequences coding for the same CDR3. The gene calls are TRBV7-9 and TRBJ2-7; 9 bases fit TRBD1. Looked up from germline, CDR1 is SEHNR and CDR2 is FQNEAQ (reference sequence). Unmatched junction bases numbered 9, after V lost 5 bases and J lost 4 bases. This CDR3 comprises 15 residues. CDR3 coding DNA: TGTGCCAGCAGCCCCACAGGACAGGGGAGGTACGAGCAGTACTTC. This gives the protein CASSPTGQGRYEQYF.

The chain combines TRBV2 with TRBJ1-4, with D hard to call. Germline loops: CDR1 SNHLY, CDR2 FYNNEI. Trimming removed 4 bases from V and 7 bases from J, with 13 bases in between. The CDR3 contains 14 residues. Here the CDR3 DNA reads TGTGCCAGCAGTGGGGGTCGGTTCGCTGAAAAACTGTTTTTT. Translated, it gives CASSGGRFAEKLFF.

The chain couples TRBV2 to TRBJ2-7; D gene unclear. V gave up 6 bases and J gave up 2 bases, with 14 bases separating them. Germline V CDR1 and CDR2: SNHLY, FYNNEI. The CDR3 totals 14 residues. In nucleotides, the CDR3 is TGTGCCAGCAGCCTAGAGCACGGCACCTACGAGCAGTACTTC. Translating gives CASSLEHGTYEQYF.

The chain employs TRBV15 and TRBJ2-7; D not resolved. Germline CDR1 reads LNHNV; CDR2 reads YYDKDF (reference sequence). Trimming cost V 7 bases and J 2 bases, with 12 bases left between them. The CDR3 is 13 residues long. CDR3 DNA: TGTGCCACCACCGCGGACGTAACCTACGAGCAGTACTTC. This sequence encodes CATTADVTYEQYF. Based on the CDR3 plus reference TRBV15 and TRBJ2-7, the full variable domain is DAMVIQNPRYQVTQFGKPVTLSCSQTLNHNVMYWYQQKSSQAPKLLFHYYDKDFNNEADTPDNFQSRRPNTSFCFLDIRSPGLGDTAMYLCATTADVTYEQYFGPGTRLTVT.

The J gene is TRBJ2-7, the V gene TRBV7-9; the match to TRBD2 covers 7 bases. Germline CDR1 and CDR2: SEHNR and FQNEAQ (reference sequence). V was clipped by 4 bases and J by 3 bases; unmatched bases: 3. There are 13 residues in the CDR3. CDR3 region: CASSSASGYEQYF. CDR3 coding DNA: TGTGCCAGCAGCTCGGCTAGCGGCTACGAGCAGTACTTC.

The rearrangement links TRBV7-6 to TRBJ2-2, with unresolved D. With 3 bases removed from V and 4 bases from J, the gap between germline ends came to 9 bases. Per the germline V gene, CDR1 is SGHVS and CDR2 is FNYEAQ. The length of the CDR3 is 14 residues. The CDR3 DNA is TGTGCCAGCAGCTTGCTCTTGGGCACCGGGGAGCTGTTTTTT. This sequence encodes CASSLLLGTGELFF.

The chain has TRBV6-6 and TRBJ1-1; 7 positions agree with TRBD1. The CDR3 has 15 amino acids. The J segment lost 3 bases and the V segment lost 7 bases, leaving 11 bases of the junction unmatched. Germline V gives CDR1 MNHNY, CDR2 SVGAGI (reference sequence). Written as DNA, the CDR3 is TGTGCCAGCACCGGAGACAGGGCTTGGTACACTGAAGCTTTCTTT. Its protein product is CASTGDRAWYTEAFF.

Remarks on this clone: Other DNA sequences of this sample code for an identical CDR3. The V and J genes are TRBV4-1 and TRBJ2-2; D not certain. CDR1 is MGHRA, CDR2 YSYEKL, per germline. The V and J ends lost 1 base and 4 bases respectively, with 1 base between them. The CDR3 loop spans 12 amino acids. CDR3 nucleotides: TGCGCCAGCAGCCAAGGCACCGGGGAGCTGTTTTTT. Protein product: CASSQGTGELFF.

The gene calls are TRBV7-9 and TRBJ2-7; 10 nucleotides match TRBD2. This CDR3 is 16 amino acids long. The V gene end was trimmed by 4 bases and the J gene end by 2 bases; junction bases not matched to a gene: 8. CDR1 is SEHNR and CDR2 is FQNEAQ in the germline V gene (reference sequence). CDR3 bases: TGTGCCAGCAGCTCAAGTCTAGCGGGAGCCCCCTACGAGCAGTACTTC. This encodes CASSSSLAGAPYEQYF. Supplemented by reference TRBV7-9 and TRBJ2-7, the full variable domain reads DTGVSQNPRHKITKRGQNVTFRCDPISEHNRLYWYRQTLGQGPEFLTYFQNEAQLEKSRLLSDRFSAERPKGSFSTLEIQRTEQGDSAMYLCASSSSLAGAPYEQYFGPGTRLTVT.

V and J are TRBV7-9 and TRBJ2-5; 7 bases align to TRBD2. Germline trimming cut 5 bases from V and 0 bases from J; bases unmatched to any gene: 9. CDR1 and CDR2 from the germline V gene are SEHNR and FQNEAQ (reference sequence). The CDR3 has 16 residues. The chain's CDR3 is CASSVRLAEYQETQYF. In nucleotides, the CDR3 is TGTGCCAGCAGCGTCCGACTAGCCGAGTACCAAGAGACCCAGTACTTC.

The V and J genes are TRBV9 and TRBJ2-5; D perhaps matches TRBD2 (6 bases). This CDR3 region has 14 residues. Trimming took 2 bases from V and 3 from J, leaving 11 bases between them. CDR1 and CDR2 (germline): SGDLS, YYNGEE. Here the CDR3 DNA reads TGTGCCAGCAGCGTTACTAGCTTGAAAGAGACCCAGTACTTC. It specifies CASSVTSLKETQYF.

The CDR3: CASSLAGAARFSYEQYF. The CDR3 DNA reads TGCGCCAGCAGCTTGGCCGGGGCCGCGCGATTCTCCTACGAGCAGTACTTC. The chain is built from TRBV5-1 and TRBJ2-7; either TRBD1 or TRBD2 may fit D (5 bases each). This CDR3 has 17 amino acids. Germline CDR1 SGHRS, CDR2 YFSETQ. The germline V and J ends were trimmed by 0 bases and 0 bases, with 16 bases remaining between them.

V gene TRBV5-6 combines with J gene TRBJ1-1, with D unresolved. V gave up 4 bases and J gave up 4 bases, with 8 bases separating them. This CDR3 spans 12 amino acids. Germline-derived CDR1 and CDR2 are SGHDT and YYEEEE. The chain's CDR3 is CASSLGVTEAFF. The CDR3 coding sequence is TGTGCCAGCAGCCTCGGGGTCACTGAAGCTTTCTTT.

The chain links TRBV9 to TRBJ1-4; TRBD1 is a possible D gene (5 bases). The length of the CDR3 is 16 residues. V lost 4 bases and J 5 bases, leaving 18 bases between the germline ends. From germline, CDR1 is SGDLS and CDR2 YYNGEE. CDR3 sequence (DNA): TGTGCCAGCAGCCAGACGAGGGAGAGGGGCAATGAAAAACTGTTTTTT. Translated: CASSQTRERGNEKLFF.

The genes are TRBV16 and TRBJ1-4; a possible D gene is TRBD1 (5 bases). CDR3 length: 11 residues. The V gene's germline CDR1 is KGHSY and CDR2 FQNENV. Trimming pared 4 bases from V and 10 bases from J, leaving 7 bases between. The CDR3 here is CASSRGVKLFF. CDR3 nucleotides: TGTGCCAGCAGCCGGGGCGTAAAACTGTTTTTT.

This clone was detected once. The J gene is TRBJ2-7, the V gene TRBV6-1; tentatively, D is TRBD1 (6 bases). V lost 7 bases and J lost 0, with 13 bases in between. This CDR3 comprises 14 residues. The germline V gene has CDR1 MNHNS and CDR2 SASEGT. CDR3 coding DNA: TGTGCCAGCAATGAGGACAGAAGCTCCTACGAGCAGTACTTC. Translated: CASNEDRSSYEQYF.

The CDR3: CASSLFLAGAPGELFF. The CDR3 bases are TGTGCCAGCAGTTTATTTCTAGCGGGAGCTCCCGGGGAGCTGTTTTTT. V and J are TRBV27 and TRBJ2-2; 10 nucleotides line up with TRBD2. The CDR3 covers 16 residues. After removal of 1 base from V and 6 bases from J, the junction contained 5 bases not matched to a gene. Germline V lookup: CDR1 MNHEY, CDR2 SMNVEV (reference sequence).

The chain recombines TRBV30 with TRBJ2-7, with TRBD2 matching over 7 bases. Per germline, CDR1 GTSNPN and CDR2 SVGIG (reference sequence). The ends lost 4 bases at V and 5 bases at J; junction bases unmatched: 17. This CDR3 region has 16 residues. The chain's CDR3 is CAWMEAGKVPFDEQYF. The CDR3 DNA reads TGTGCCTGGATGGAAGCGGGGAAAGTCCCCTTTGACGAGCAGTACTTC.

The chain couples TRBV4-1 to TRBJ2-3; 11 nucleotides agree with TRBD2. The CDR3 length is 20 residues. The junction had 13 bases not matched to a gene; V was cut back by 0 bases and J by 2 bases. Germline CDR1 is MGHRA and CDR2 is YSYEKL. CDR3 nucleotides: TGCGCCAGCAGCCAAGATCAGTCACTAGCGGGAGTGCCCTACACAGATACGCAGTATTTT. It specifies CASSQDQSLAGVPYTDTQYF.

The chain links TRBV11-2 to TRBJ2-7; possibly TRBD1 for D (6 bases). The ends were cut back, 5 bases at V and 2 bases at J, with 19 bases in the middle. Germline CDR1 reads SGHAT; CDR2 reads FQNNGV. The length of the CDR3 is 16 residues. In nucleotides, the CDR3 is TGTGCCAGCAGCCCCATGGGGGACATTTTCCCCTACGAGCAGTACTTC. Its translation: CASSPMGDIFPYEQYF. Supplemented by reference TRBV11-2 and TRBJ2-7, the full variable domain reads EAGVAQSPRYKIIEKRQSVAFWCNPISGHATLYWYQQILGQGPKLLIQFQNNGVVDDSQLPKDRFSAERLKGVDSTLKIQPAKLEDSAVYLCASSPMGDIFPYEQYFGPGTRLTVT.